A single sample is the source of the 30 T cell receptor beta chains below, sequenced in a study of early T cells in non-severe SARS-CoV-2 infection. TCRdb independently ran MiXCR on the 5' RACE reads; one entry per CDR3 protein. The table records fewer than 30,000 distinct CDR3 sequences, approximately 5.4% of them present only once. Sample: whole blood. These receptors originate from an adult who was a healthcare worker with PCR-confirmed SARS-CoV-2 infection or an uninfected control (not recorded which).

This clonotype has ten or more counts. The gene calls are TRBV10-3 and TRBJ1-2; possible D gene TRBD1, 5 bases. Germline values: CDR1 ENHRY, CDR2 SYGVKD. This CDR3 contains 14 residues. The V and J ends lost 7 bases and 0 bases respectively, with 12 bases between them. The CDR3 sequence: CAINGGTANYGYTF. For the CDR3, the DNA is TGTGCCATCAACGGGGGGACGGCTAACTATGGCTACACCTTC.

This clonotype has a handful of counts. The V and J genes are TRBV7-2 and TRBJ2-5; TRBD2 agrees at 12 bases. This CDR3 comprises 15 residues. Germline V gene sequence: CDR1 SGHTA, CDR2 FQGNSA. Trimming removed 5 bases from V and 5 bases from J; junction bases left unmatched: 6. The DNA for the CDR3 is TGTGCCAGCAGCCTTACGCTAGCGGGGGGGGAGACCCAGTACTTC. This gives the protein CASSLTLAGGETQYF.

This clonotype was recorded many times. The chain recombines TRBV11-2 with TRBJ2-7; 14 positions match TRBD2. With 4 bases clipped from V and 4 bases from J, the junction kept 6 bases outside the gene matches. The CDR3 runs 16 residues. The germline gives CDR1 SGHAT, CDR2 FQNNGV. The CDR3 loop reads CASSSGLAGGVYEQYF. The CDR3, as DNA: TGTGCCAGCAGCTCCGGACTAGCGGGAGGAGTATACGAGCAGTACTTC.

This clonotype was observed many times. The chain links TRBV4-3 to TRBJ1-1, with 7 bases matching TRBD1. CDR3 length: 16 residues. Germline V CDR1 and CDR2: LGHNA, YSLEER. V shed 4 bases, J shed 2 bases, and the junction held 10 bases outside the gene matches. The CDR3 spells CASSLSRGRLNTEAFF. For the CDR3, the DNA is TGCGCCAGCAGCCTCTCTAGGGGGCGGCTAAACACTGAAGCTTTCTTT.

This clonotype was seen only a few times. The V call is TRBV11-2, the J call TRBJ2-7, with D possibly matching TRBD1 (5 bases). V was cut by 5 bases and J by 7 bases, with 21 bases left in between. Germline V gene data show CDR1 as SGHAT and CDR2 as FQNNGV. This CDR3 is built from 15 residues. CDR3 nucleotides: TGTGCCAGCAGCCCAAGGTGGGGCCCCGTTAGGGAGCAGTACTTC. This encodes CASSPRWGPVREQYF.

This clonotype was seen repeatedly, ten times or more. The CDR3 here is CASSQDGTSGNTIYF. The CDR3 nucleotides are TGTGCCAGCAGCCAAGACGGAACCTCTGGAAACACCATATATTTT. This chain joins TRBV7-9 and TRBJ1-3; D remains unclear. The V end was cut by 5 bases, the J end by 0 bases, with 11 bases between. Germline CDR1 reads SEHNR; CDR2 reads FQNEAQ (reference sequence). The CDR3 length is 15 residues.

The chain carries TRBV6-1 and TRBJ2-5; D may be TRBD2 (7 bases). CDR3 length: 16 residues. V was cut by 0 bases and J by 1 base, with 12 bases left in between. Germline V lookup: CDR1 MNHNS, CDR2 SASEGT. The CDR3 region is CASSEAVGGAQETQYF. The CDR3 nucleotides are TGTGCCAGCAGTGAAGCGGTGGGGGGGGCCCAAGAGACCCAGTACTTC.

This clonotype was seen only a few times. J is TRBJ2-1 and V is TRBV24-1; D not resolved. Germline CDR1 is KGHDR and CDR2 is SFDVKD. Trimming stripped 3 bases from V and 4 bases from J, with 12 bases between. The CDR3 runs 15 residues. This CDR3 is CATSDPRTAYNEQFF. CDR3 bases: TGTGCCACCAGTGATCCCCGGACGGCATACAATGAGCAGTTCTTC.

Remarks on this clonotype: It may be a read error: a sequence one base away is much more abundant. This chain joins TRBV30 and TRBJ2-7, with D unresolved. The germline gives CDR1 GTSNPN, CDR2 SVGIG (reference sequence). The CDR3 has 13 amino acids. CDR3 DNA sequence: TGTGCCACGGCGGCAGGCCGGACCTACGAGCTGTACTTC. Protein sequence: CATAAGRTYELYF.

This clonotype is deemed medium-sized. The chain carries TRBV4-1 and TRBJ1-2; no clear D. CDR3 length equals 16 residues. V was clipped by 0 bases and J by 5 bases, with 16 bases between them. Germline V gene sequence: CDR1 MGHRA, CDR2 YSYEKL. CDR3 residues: CASSQDLVEGFYGYTF. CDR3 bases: TGCGCCAGCAGCCAAGATTTAGTAGAAGGGTTTTATGGCTACACCTTC.

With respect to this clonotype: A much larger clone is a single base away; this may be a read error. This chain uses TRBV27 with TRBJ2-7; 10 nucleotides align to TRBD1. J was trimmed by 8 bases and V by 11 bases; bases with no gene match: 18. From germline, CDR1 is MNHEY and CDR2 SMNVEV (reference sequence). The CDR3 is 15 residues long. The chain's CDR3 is CACGNLGTGDFKQYF. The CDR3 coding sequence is TGTGCCTGCGGAAATTTAGGGACAGGGGATTTCAAGCAGTACTTC.

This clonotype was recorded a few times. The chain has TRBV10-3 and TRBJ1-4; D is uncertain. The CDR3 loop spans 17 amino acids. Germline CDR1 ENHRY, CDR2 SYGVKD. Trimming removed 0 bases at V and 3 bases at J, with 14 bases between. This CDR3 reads CAISESKSKKSNEKLFF. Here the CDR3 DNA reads TGTGCCATCAGTGAGTCGAAAAGCAAAAAATCTAATGAAAAACTGTTTTTT.

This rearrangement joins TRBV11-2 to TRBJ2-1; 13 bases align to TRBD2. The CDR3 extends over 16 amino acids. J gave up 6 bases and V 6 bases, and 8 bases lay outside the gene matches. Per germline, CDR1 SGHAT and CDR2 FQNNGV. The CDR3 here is CASRKFGLAGANEQFF. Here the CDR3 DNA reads TGTGCCAGCAGAAAGTTTGGACTAGCGGGAGCCAATGAGCAGTTCTTC.

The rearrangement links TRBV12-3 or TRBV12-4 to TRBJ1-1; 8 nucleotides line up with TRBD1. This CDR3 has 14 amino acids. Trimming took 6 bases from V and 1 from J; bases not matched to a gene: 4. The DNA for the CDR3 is TGTGCCAGCAGACCGGGACAGGCGAACACTGAAGCTTTCTTT. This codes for CASRPGQANTEAFF.

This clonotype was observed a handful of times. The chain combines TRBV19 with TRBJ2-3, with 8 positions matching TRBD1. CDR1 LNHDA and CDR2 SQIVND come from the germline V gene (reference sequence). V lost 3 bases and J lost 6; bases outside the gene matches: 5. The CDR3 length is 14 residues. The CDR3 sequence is CASSIGQGPDTQYF. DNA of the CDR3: TGTGCCAGTAGTATCGGACAGGGTCCCGATACGCAGTATTTT.

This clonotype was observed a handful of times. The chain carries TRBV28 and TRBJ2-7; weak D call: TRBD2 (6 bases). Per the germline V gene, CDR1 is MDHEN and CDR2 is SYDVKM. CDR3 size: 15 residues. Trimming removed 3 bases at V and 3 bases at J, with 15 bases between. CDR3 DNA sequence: TGTGCCAGCAGTTTGTGGTCGGGAGTGGTCTACGAGCAGTACTTC. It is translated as CASSLWSGVVYEQYF.

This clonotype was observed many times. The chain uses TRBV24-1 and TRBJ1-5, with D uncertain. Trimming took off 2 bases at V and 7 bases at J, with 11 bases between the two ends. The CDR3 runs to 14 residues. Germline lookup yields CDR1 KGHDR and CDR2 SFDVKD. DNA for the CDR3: TGTGCCACCAGTGATTCGACGACCCTCCAGCCCCAGCATTTT. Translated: CATSDSTTLQPQHF.

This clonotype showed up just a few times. CDR3 nucleotide sequence: TGTGCCAGCAGTCCCTCGAGGGGGGATGAAAAACTGTTTTTT. Protein sequence: CASSPSRGDEKLFF. The chain combines TRBV12-3 or TRBV12-4 with TRBJ1-4, with D perhaps TRBD1 (6 bases). Trimming shortened V by 5 bases and J by 6 bases, and 13 bases separated the two germline ends. This CDR3 is 14 amino acids long.

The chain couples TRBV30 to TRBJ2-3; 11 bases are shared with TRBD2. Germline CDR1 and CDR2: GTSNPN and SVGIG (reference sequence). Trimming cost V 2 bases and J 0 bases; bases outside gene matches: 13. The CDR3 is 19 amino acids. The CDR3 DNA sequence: TGTGCCTGGAGTTCGAGCCCCGGGACTAGCGGCCCTAGCACAGATACGCAGTATTTT. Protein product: CAWSSSPGTSGPSTDTQYF.

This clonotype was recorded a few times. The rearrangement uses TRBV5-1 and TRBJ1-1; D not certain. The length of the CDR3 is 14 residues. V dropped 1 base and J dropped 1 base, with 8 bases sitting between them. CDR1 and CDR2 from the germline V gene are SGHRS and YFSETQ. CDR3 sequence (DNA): TGCGCCAGCAGCTTGTTAGCCAGGAACACTGAAGCTTTCTTT. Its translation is CASSLLARNTEAFF.

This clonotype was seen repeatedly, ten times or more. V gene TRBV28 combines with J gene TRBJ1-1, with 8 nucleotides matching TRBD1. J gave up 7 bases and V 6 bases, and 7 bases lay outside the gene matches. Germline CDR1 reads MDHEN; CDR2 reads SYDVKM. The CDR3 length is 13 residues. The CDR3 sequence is CASSSRGRHEAFF. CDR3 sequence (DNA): TGTGCCAGCAGCTCCAGGGGGCGACATGAAGCTTTCTTT.

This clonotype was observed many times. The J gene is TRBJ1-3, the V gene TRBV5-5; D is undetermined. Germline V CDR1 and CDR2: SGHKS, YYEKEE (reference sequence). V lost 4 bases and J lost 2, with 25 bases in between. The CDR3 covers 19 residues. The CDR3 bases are TGTGCCAGCAGCCCTTCCCTCTTCCGGACCGCTGCGGCTGGAAACACCATATATTTT. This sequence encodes CASSPSLFRTAAAGNTIYF. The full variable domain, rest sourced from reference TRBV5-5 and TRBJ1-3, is DAGVTQSPTHLIKTRGQQVTLRCSPISGHKSVSWYQQVLGQGPQFIFQYYEKEERGRGNFPDRFSARQFPNYSSELNVNALLLGDSALYLCASSPSLFRTAAAGNTIYFGEGSWLTVV.

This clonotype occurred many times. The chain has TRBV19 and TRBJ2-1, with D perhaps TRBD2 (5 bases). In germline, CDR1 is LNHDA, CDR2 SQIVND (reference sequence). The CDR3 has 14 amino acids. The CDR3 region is CATVGADPYNEQFF. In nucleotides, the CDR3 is TGTGCTACGGTCGGAGCGGACCCTTACAATGAGCAGTTCTTC. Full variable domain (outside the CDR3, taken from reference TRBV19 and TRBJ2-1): DGGITQSPKYLFRKEGQNVTLSCEQNLNHDAMYWYRQDPGQGLRLIYYSQIVNDFQKGDIAEGYSVSREKKESFPLTVTSAQKNPTAFYLCATVGADPYNEQFFGPGTRLTVL.

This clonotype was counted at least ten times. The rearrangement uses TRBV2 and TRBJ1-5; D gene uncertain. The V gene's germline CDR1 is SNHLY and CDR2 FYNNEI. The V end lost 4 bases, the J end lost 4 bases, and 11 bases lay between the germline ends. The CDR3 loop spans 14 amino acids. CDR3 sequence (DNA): TGTGCCAGCAGTGCGGACGGAAGAAATCAGCCCCAGCATTTT. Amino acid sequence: CASSADGRNQPQHF.

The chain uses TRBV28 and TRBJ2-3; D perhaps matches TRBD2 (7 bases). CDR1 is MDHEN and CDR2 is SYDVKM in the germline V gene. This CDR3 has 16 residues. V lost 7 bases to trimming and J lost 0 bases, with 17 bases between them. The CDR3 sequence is CASNPGRGLSTDTQYF. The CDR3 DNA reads TGTGCCAGCAACCCGGGGCGGGGGCTAAGCACAGATACGCAGTATTTT. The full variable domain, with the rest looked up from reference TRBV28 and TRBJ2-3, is DVKVTQSSRYLVKRTGEKVFLECVQDMDHENMFWYRQDPGLGLRLIYFSYDVKMKEKGDIPEGYSVSREKKERFSLILESASTNQTSMYLCASNPGRGLSTDTQYFGPGTRLTVL.

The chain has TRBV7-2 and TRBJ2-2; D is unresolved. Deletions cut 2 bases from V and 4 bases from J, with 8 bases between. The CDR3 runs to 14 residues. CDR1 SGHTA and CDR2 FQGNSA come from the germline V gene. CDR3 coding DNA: TGTGCCAGCAGCTTACAAATGGGCACCGGGGAGCTGTTTTTT. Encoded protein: CASSLQMGTGELFF.

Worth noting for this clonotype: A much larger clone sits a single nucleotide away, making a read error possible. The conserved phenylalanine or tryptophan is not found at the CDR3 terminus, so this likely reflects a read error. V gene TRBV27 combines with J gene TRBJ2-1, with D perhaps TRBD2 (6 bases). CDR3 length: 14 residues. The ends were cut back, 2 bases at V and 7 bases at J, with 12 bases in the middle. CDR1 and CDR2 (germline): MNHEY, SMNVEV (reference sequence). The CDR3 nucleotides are TGTGCCAGCAGTTTAAATGCGGGGAAAAATGAGCAGTTCTAC. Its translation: CASSLNAGKNEQFY.

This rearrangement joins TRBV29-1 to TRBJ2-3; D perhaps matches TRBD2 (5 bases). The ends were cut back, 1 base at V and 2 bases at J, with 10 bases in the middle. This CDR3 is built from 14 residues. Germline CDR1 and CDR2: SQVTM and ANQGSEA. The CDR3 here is CSVEGLRDTDTQYF. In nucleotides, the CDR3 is TGCAGCGTTGAAGGGCTCCGGGACACAGATACGCAGTATTTT.

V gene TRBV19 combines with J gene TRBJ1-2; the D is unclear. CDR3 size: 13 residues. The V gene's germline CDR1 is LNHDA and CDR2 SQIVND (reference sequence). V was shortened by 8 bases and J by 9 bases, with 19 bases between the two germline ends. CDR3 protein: CASHDGPRASYTF. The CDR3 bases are TGTGCCAGTCACGACGGCCCGCGAGCTAGCTACACCTTC.

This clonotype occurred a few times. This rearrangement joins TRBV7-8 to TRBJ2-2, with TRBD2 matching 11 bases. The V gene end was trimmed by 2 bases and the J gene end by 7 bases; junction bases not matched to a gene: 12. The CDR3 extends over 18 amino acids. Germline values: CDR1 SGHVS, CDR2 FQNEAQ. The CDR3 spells CASSLRPYSGGAFGELFF. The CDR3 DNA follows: TGTGCCAGCAGCTTACGCCCCTATAGCGGGGGGGCCTTCGGGGAGCTGTTTTTT.